These T cell receptor beta chains were read from a single sample in a study of blood T cell repertoires in COVID-19. Using immunoSEQ multiplex PCR, the repertoire was profiled, and TCRdb retains in-frame clones only, with some absent. The sample gives fewer than 250,000 clones, roughly 80% of which show up once; approximately 13% is in the top ten. Material for sequencing was peripheral blood. These receptors all stem from a woman aged 45-65 years with acute or convalescent COVID-19. Both conserved end residues are part of each CDR3. D genes are given only for firm matches. Clone size is shown for a subset of rows, as once, few, many or a class of expanded clone.

>TRBJ1-3|TRBV19|NA|NA
TGTGCCAGTAGTTCCACGCGGGACCCTGGAAACACCATATATTTT
CASSSTRDPGNTIYF
>TRBJ1-4|TRBV6-2/TRBV6-3|once|TRBD1
TGTGCCAGCAGTCGACAGGGCCCTGGACTGTTTTTT
CASSRQGPGLFF
>TRBJ2-1|TRBV25-1|NA|NA
TGTGCCAGCAGTGATCCCAGAGGAGCCGCCGGGATTCAGTTCTTC
CASSDPRGAAGIQFF
>TRBJ1-1|TRBV4-3|NA|TRBD1
TGCGCCAGCAGCCAACAGGGCAGGGGGTATACTGAAGCTTTCTTT
CASSQQGRGYTEAFF
>TRBJ1-5|TRBV19|NA|NA
TGTGCCAGTAGTGTGGACACCACATATAGCAATCAGCCCCAGCATTTT
CASSVDTTYSNQPQHF
>TRBJ1-2|TRBV30|NA|NA
TGTGCCTGGAGTGGGGGCCTTAACTATGGCTACACCTTC
CAWSGGLNYGYTF
>TRBJ2-3|TRBV5-1|NA|NA
TGCGCCAGCAGCTTGATGACGGGAAGCACAGATACGCAGTATTTT
CASSLMTGSTDTQYF
>TRBJ2-1|TRBV28|NA|NA
TGTGCCAGCACCTCTTTCAATTCAGGGGTAGTGCCCTACAATGAGCAGTTCTTC
CASTSFNSGVVPYNEQFF
>TRBJ2-2|TRBV24-1|few|TRBD2
TGTGCCACCAGTGGTGGCGGGGGAGTGAACACCGGGGAGCTGTTTTTT
CATSGGGGVNTGELFF
>TRBJ1-4|TRBV14|NA|NA
TGTGCCAGCAGCCAGACGGGGGCTAATGAAAAACTGTTTTTT
CASSQTGANEKLFF
>TRBJ2-7|TRBV30|NA|NA
TGTGCCTGGAGTGCACAACGGGACTACGAGCAGTACTTC
CAWSAQRDYEQYF
>TRBJ1-5|TRBV11-2|NA|NA
TGTGCCAGCAGCTCGAGGGTAGGTTTCAATCAGCCCCAGCATTTT
CASSSRVGFNQPQHF
>TRBJ2-7|TRBV5-1|NA|NA
TGCGCCAGCAGCCCCCGGGACTTCTCCTACGAGCAGTACTTC
CASSPRDFSYEQYF
>TRBJ2-1|TRBV6-5|NA|TRBD2
TGTGCCAGCAGTTACTCCACTAGCGGGGGCTTTGAGCAGTTCTTC
CASSYSTSGGFEQFF
>TRBJ2-3|TRBV7-2|NA|NA
TGTGCCAGCAGCTTATTCGGACAGGGAGGGTCAGATACGCAGTATTTT
CASSLFGQGGSDTQYF
>TRBJ1-4|TRBV4-1|NA|TRBD1
TGCGCCAGCAGCCAGACAGGGTTGGAACTGTTTTTT
CASSQTGLELFF
>TRBJ2-7|TRBV4-3|NA|TRBD2
TGCGCCAGCAGCCAAGATCGGGGGGACTCCTACGAGCAGTACTTC
CASSQDRGDSYEQYF
>TRBJ2-1|TRBV7-2|NA|NA
TGTGCCAGCAGCCAGGCCGATGAGCAGTTCTTC
CASSQADEQFF
>TRBJ2-3|TRBV24-1|NA|TRBD1
TGTGCCACCAGTGATCGGGGACAGGGCAGCTCTCCAGATACGCAGTATTTT
CATSDRGQGSSPDTQYF
>TRBJ2-5|TRBV6-5|NA|TRBD2
TGTGCCAGCAGTTTACTTAGCGGGAGGGTCCAAGAGACCCAGTACTTC
CASSLLSGRVQETQYF
>TRBJ1-2|TRBV13|NA|TRBD1
TGTGCCAGCAGCCCCTACGACAGGGCCAACTATGGCTACACCTTC
CASSPYDRANYGYTF
>TRBJ2-4|TRBV7-2|NA|TRBD2
TGTGCCAGCAGCTTATCCGCTAGCGGGAGAGCGGCCAAAAACATTCAGTACTTC
CASSLSASGRAAKNIQYF
>TRBJ1-2|TRBV5-8|NA|NA
TGTGCCAGCAGCTTGGTAATCGGGACTGTCTATGGCTACACCTTC
CASSLVIGTVYGYTF
>TRBJ1-1|TRBV10-1|NA|NA
TGCGCCAGCAGTGTTGCGGGGGGAGCTGAAGCTTTCTTT
CASSVAGGAEAFF
>TRBJ2-7|TRBV6-1|NA|NA
TGTGCCAGCAGTGAAGCCGCCGCGGGCACGGCCTCCTACGAGCAGTACTTC
CASSEAAAGTASYEQYF
>TRBJ1-2|TRBV19|NA|TRBD1
TGTGCCAGTATGGGGACAGGGAGGGAAGTAATGGATGGCTACACCTTC
CASMGTGREVMDGYTF
>TRBJ1-1|TRBV18|NA|TRBD1
TGTGCCAGCTCACAGGGACAGGGGTACGCTGAAGCTTTCTTT
CASSQGQGYAEAFF
>TRBJ1-5|TRBV30|NA|TRBD1
TGTGCCTGGAGTCAGGGGGGAACTCAGCCCCAGCATTTT
CAWSQGGTQPQHF
>TRBJ1-4|TRBV9|NA|NA
TGTGCCAGCAGCGTAGATAGATCGAATGAAAAACTGTTTTTT
CASSVDRSNEKLFF
>TRBJ2-7|TRBV28|once|TRBD1
TGTGCCAGCAGTTTAAGAGGGGGACAGGGTCGCTACGAGCAGTACTTC
CASSLRGGQGRYEQYF
>TRBJ2-7|TRBV20-1|NA|TRBD2
TGCAGTGCTAGTCGGACTAGCGGCTACGAGCAGTACTTC
CSASRTSGYEQYF
>TRBJ2-3|TRBV24-1|NA|TRBD1
TGTGCCACCAGTGATTGGACAGGAAGCACAGATACGCAGTATTTT
CATSDWTGSTDTQYF
>TRBJ1-4|TRBV27|NA|NA
TGTGCCAGCAGTTTATTTCAGGGCGGAAAACTGTTTTTT
CASSLFQGGKLFF
>TRBJ2-3|TRBV3-1/TRBV3-2|few|NA
TGTGCCAGCAGCCAGACACCTCGACAGGCAGATACGCAGTATTTT
CASSQTPRQADTQYF
>TRBJ1-1|TRBV6-4|few|TRBD1
TGTGCCAGCAGTGACTCGATCGGGGACAGAAACACTGAAGCTTTCTTT
CASSDSIGDRNTEAFF
>TRBJ1-5|TRBV10-3|NA|NA
TGTGCCATCAGGCCGGGAGCAAACAATCAGCCCCAGCATTTT
CAIRPGANNQPQHF
>TRBJ2-3|TRBV28|NA|NA
TGTGCCAGCAGTTTTGGGCAGGGGATCACAGATACGCAGTATTTT
CASSFGQGITDTQYF
>TRBJ1-5|TRBV5-5|NA|TRBD1
TGTGCCAGCAGCGATACAGGGGCGGACAGTCAGCCCCAGCATTTT
CASSDTGADSQPQHF